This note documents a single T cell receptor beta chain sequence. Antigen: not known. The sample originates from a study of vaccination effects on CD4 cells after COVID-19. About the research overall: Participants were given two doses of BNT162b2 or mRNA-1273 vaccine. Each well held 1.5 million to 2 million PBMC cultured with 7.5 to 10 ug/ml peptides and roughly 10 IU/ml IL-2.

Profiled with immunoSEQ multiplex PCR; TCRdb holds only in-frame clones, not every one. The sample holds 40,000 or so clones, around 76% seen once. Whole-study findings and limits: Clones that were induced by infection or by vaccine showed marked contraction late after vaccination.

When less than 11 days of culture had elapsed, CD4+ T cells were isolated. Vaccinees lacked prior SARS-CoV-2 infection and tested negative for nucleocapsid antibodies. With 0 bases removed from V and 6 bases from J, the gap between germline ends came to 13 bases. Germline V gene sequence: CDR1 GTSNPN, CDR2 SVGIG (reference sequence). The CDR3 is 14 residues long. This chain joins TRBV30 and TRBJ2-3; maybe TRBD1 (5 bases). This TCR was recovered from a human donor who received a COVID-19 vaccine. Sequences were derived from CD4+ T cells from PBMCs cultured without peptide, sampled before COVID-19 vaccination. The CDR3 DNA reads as TGTGCCTGGAGTGTACGGCCAGGGATGGATACGCAGTATTTT. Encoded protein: CAWSVRPGMDTQYF.